The rows below give T cell receptor beta chains drawn from one sample of a study of shared T cell receptors in the human thymus. Generated by immunoSEQ multiplex PCR, the TCRdb table keeps only in-frame clones and is missing some. The sample includes roughly 410,000 clones, roughly 94% of them seen just once. Sequencing was performed on thymocytes. These TCRs come from a human donor. The conserved cysteine and the conserved F or W are not part of the CDR3 here.

v_call,j_call,cdr3_aa
TRBV4-1,TRBJ2-4,ASSQDSAKNIQY
TRBV27,TRBJ1-3,ASGTGGRPDTIY
TRBV27,TRBJ2-1,ASRAVAGECEQF
TRBV5-4,TRBJ2-7,ASSPPELGLAENYEQY
TRBV11-2,TRBJ1-3,ASSLKRARNSGNTIY
TRBV19,TRBJ1-5,ASSTLTPNGDQPQH
TRBV7-7,TRBJ2-5,ASSLTSGSGETQY
TRBV27,TRBJ2-5,ASSFYPQGKEETQY
TRBV18,TRBJ2-7,ASSRTSGRAHKYEQY
TRBV4-3,TRBJ2-3,ASSQFNRLAASTDTQY
TRBV10-1,TRBJ2-1,ASSRLAWDEQF
TRBV6-5,TRBJ2-1,ASSLTGTGVMEQF
TRBV5-4,TRBJ2-2,ASSLRVAGGLYTGELF
TRBV5-6,TRBJ1-4,ASSLVRGEGATNEKLF
TRBV6-1,TRBJ2-7,ASSASFRGPIYEQY
TRBV5-6,TRBJ2-7,ASSSDATPTYGQY
TRBV6-5,TRBJ1-1,ASSYSVAGWDTEAF
TRBV27,TRBJ2-1,ASSSPSGSGYNEQF
TRBV6-1,TRBJ1-1,ASSEPQTGRNTEAF
TRBV25-1,TRBJ2-3,ASSERAGTSVTDTQY
TRBV11-3,TRBJ2-1,ASSFGSGNEQF
TRBV27,TRBJ2-7,ASLSLGPRDEQY
TRBV7-9,TRBJ1-1,ASSLGFGAGAEAF
TRBV7-9,TRBJ1-5,ASSLEPGGDGNQPQH
TRBV19,TRBJ2-4,ASSRQGAVRKNIQY
TRBV28,TRBJ2-1,ASSLGQGSDEQF
TRBV28,TRBJ1-1,ASSLWERRGNTEAF
TRBV6-6,TRBJ1-5,ASNGRQGPNQPQH
TRBV2,TRBJ1-4,ASGGQGTNEKLF
TRBV18,TRBJ2-7,ASSPSSSPTGTRGNEQY
TRBV30,TRBJ1-3,AWRIRDSDGNTIY
TRBV9,TRBJ2-7,ASSVAAYEQY
TRBV5-1,TRBJ2-3,ASNAPSGYADTQY
TRBV11-1,TRBJ1-1,ASSPIGNTEAF
TRBV7-2,TRBJ2-7,ASSLGTPTPTYEQY
TRBV12-5,TRBJ1-2,AIMDRGGYT
TRBV4-1,TRBJ2-4,ASSQRELAGLKNIQY
TRBV27,TRBJ2-3,ASSPRPGTGEPADTQY
TRBV28,TRBJ2-7,ASSTPGQLYEQY
TRBV30,TRBJ2-5,AWDTRTSETQY
TRBV30,TRBJ1-5,AWGARVNNQPQH
TRBV11-3,TRBJ1-1,ASSPDRAVLATEAF
TRBV14,TRBJ1-1,ASSPSTRGNTEAF
TRBV18,TRBJ2-1,ASSPPWQMIKYNEQF
TRBV19,TRBJ2-4,ASGDRKNIQY
TRBV23-1,TRBJ2-7,ASSPRDGSYEQY
TRBV12-5,TRBJ2-3,ASGLVARQDRTDTQY
TRBV5-1,TRBJ2-7,ASSLGQGALNEQY
TRBV5-1,TRBJ2-3,ASSLWPAGVTQEGLTDTQY
TRBV28,TRBJ2-5,ASSFPPLKAGDETQY
TRBV13,TRBJ2-5,ASSGWGLAGINSYQETQY
TRBV5-6,TRBJ1-1,ASSWLSGRPPIEAF
TRBV28,TRBJ1-5,ASSLRQLDQPQH